This TCR beta chain was found in a study of T-cell reconstitution after alpha-beta-depleted transplantation in children. V was clipped by 9 bases and J by 4 bases; unmatched bases: 5. CDR3 size: 13 residues. Germline V CDR1 and CDR2: SGHNT, YENEEA. On this clonotype: The antigen remains undetermined.

Unique molecular identifiers featured in how the TCRbeta library was prepared. TCRdb reanalysed the PCR reads using MiXCR and keeps one entry per CDR3 protein. The sample carries 700,000 to 950,000 distinct CDR3 sequences, 15% to 20% recorded once. The study's findings and limits: At the one-year point after transplant, T-cell counts and TCRbeta diversity were found to come mostly from T cells that had been newly produced.

The V gene is TRBV11-3, the J gene TRBJ2-7; 11 positions agree with TRBD2. This receptor was obtained from a male patient between 5 and 17 years old who had a stem cell transplant for acute lymphoblastic leukemia, so the T cells may come from the graft donor. Sequences were derived from PBMCs, mostly from graft donor cells, sampled 360 days after TCRalphabeta/CD19-depleted stem cell transplant. The CDR3 protein is CARPSGRFYEQYF. In DNA form, the CDR3 reads TGTGCCAGGCCTAGCGGGAGGTTTTACGAGCAGTACTTC.